One and the same sample provided the 14 T cell receptor beta chains below, sequenced in a study of blood T cell repertoires in COVID-19. Only in-frame clones appear in the TCRdb table, and some are missing; sequencing was by immunoSEQ multiplex PCR. The sample consists of about 100,000 clones, roughly 92% of them appearing once. The sample consisted of peripheral blood. All receptors derive from a woman aged 45 to 65 with COVID-19, enrolled during active disease.

This clone was observed a single time. The CDR3 protein is CASTGQGTRSTYEQYV. In DNA form, the CDR3 reads TGTGCCAGCACCGGTCAGGGGACACGAAGTACATACGAGCAGTACGTC. This chain links TRBV2 with TRBJ2-7, with a weak D call TRBD1 (6 bases). Per germline, CDR1 SNHLY and CDR2 FYNNEI. Trimming pared 7 bases from V and 4 bases from J, leaving 23 bases between. This CDR3 region has 16 residues.

The J gene is TRBJ1-4, the V gene TRBV5-6; D might be TRBD1 (5 bases). In germline, CDR1 is SGHDT, CDR2 YYEEEE. The CDR3 is 14 amino acids. Trimming shortened V by 2 bases and J by 8 bases, and 13 bases separated the two germline ends. The CDR3 DNA reads as TGTGCCAGCAGCTTCGGCGTAGGGGAAGAAAAACTGTTTTTT. Translation gives CASSFGVGEEKLFF.

The genes are TRBV30 and TRBJ2-7; 7 nucleotides match TRBD2. From germline, CDR1 is GTSNPN and CDR2 SVGIG (reference sequence). Unmatched junction bases numbered 2, after V lost 0 bases and J lost 6 bases. The CDR3 has 12 residues. In DNA form, the CDR3 reads TGTGCCTGGAGTGTGGGGAGGGGCGAGCAGTACTTC. The encoded protein is CAWSVGRGEQYF. Using reference TRBV30 and TRBJ2-7 for the parts outside the CDR3, the full variable domain is SQTIHQWPATLVQPVGSPLSLECTVEGTSNPNLYWYRQAAGRGLQLLFYSVGIGQISSEVPQNLSASRPQDRQFILSSKKLLLSDSGFYLCAWSVGRGEQYFGPGTRLTVT.

The V call is TRBV10-3, the J call TRBJ2-2; 8 nucleotides agree with TRBD2. Germline V gene lookup returns CDR1 ENHRY and CDR2 SYGVKD. This CDR3 region has 15 residues. The trim removed 3 bases at V and 6 bases at J, leaving 6 bases unmatched. As DNA, the CDR3 is TGTGCCATCAGTGATGGTAGCGGGGTCCCCGGGGAGCTGTTTTTT. The encoded protein is CAISDGSGVPGELFF.

This chain uses TRBV7-2 with TRBJ2-7; D is ambiguous. The CDR3 covers 13 residues. Germline V lookup: CDR1 SGHTA, CDR2 FQGNSA. Trimming left V 5 bases short and J 0 bases short, with 8 bases between. CDR3 amino acids: CASSHTDSYEQYV. The DNA for the CDR3 is TGTGCCAGCAGCCATACAGACTCCTACGAGCAGTACGTC.

V and J are TRBV11-2 and TRBJ2-4; D unresolved. This CDR3 region has 14 residues. Trimming pared 5 bases from V and 0 bases from J, leaving 8 bases between. Germline V lookup: CDR1 SGHAT, CDR2 FQNNGV. This CDR3 is CASSGGIAKNIQYF. The CDR3 nucleotides read TGTGCCAGCAGCGGCGGTATAGCCAAAAACATTCAGTACTTC.

This clone occurred a few times. V usage is TRBV12-5 and J usage is TRBJ1-5, with no clear D. This CDR3 has 10 amino acids. Trimming stripped 7 bases from V and 5 bases from J, with 3 bases between. Looked up from germline, CDR1 is LGHNT and CDR2 is FRNRAP. The CDR3 spells CASAHQPQHF. In DNA form, the CDR3 reads TGTGCTAGTGCTCATCAGCCCCAGCATTTT.

V gene TRBV7-8 combines with J gene TRBJ1-2, with 9 bases identical to TRBD1. The CDR3 contains 12 residues. Trimming removed 10 bases from V and 8 bases from J; junction bases left unmatched: 8. The germline gives CDR1 SGHVS, CDR2 FQNEAQ. The CDR3: CAITGGAKGYTF. The CDR3 DNA is TGTGCCATCACAGGGGGCGCGAAGGGCTACACCTTC.

The CDR3 nucleotides are TGTGCCAGTAGTATAGACGGCTCCTACGAGCAGTACTTC. The encoded protein is CASSIDGSYEQYF. This chain uses TRBV19 with TRBJ2-7; D ambiguous. The CDR3 contains 13 residues. The germline gives CDR1 LNHDA, CDR2 SQIVND (reference sequence). V gave up 0 bases and J gave up 0 bases, with 3 bases separating them. The complete variable domain, with remaining parts taken from reference TRBV19 and TRBJ2-7, reads DGGITQSPKYLFRKEGQNVTLSCEQNLNHDAMYWYRQDPGQGLRLIYYSQIVNDFQKGDIAEGYSVSREKKESFPLTVTSAQKNPTAFYLCASSIDGSYEQYFGPGTRLTVT.

The chain carries TRBV14 and TRBJ1-1, with 9 positions matching TRBD1. Germline CDR1 is SGHDN and CDR2 is FVKESK. The CDR3 contains 14 residues. V lost 4 bases to trimming and J lost 12 bases; unmatched junction nucleotides: 12. CDR3 in DNA: TGTGCCAGCAGCCTTAGGACTGGGACAGGGCAGACTTTCTTT. Its protein product is CASSLRTGTGQTFF.

This clone was seen a handful of times. This rearrangement joins TRBV14 to TRBJ2-7, with D possibly being TRBD2 (6 bases). CDR1 is SGHDN and CDR2 is FVKESK in the germline V gene. The CDR3 extends over 16 amino acids. Trimming removed 3 bases at V and 4 bases at J, with 19 bases between. DNA of the CDR3: TGTGCCAGCAGCCAGGGTGCCGGGAGCCACAGGTACGAGCAGTACTTC. Translated, it gives CASSQGAGSHRYEQYF.

The chain carries TRBV5-4 and TRBJ1-6, with D unresolved. The CDR3 is 14 amino acids. Looked up from germline, CDR1 is SGHNT and CDR2 is YYREEE (reference sequence). The V and J ends lost 4 bases and 8 bases respectively, with 13 bases between them. Here the CDR3 DNA reads TGTGCCAGCAGCCCCATCCGCGGAGATTCACCCCTCCACTTT. This codes for CASSPIRGDSPLHF.

The chain employs TRBV30 and TRBJ2-3; 8 nucleotides match TRBD1. V was pared by 8 bases and J by 2 bases, with 3 bases of the junction left unmatched. The CDR3 is made up of 12 amino acids. Germline V gives CDR1 GTSNPN, CDR2 SVGIG (reference sequence). CDR3 DNA: TGTGCCAGACAGGGGCCCACAGATACGCAGTATTTT. Its protein product is CARQGPTDTQYF.

This clone turned up a few times. The V call is TRBV10-3, the J call TRBJ1-2, with TRBD1 matching 7 bases. Germline lookup yields CDR1 ENHRY and CDR2 SYGVKD. The V segment lost 7 bases and the J segment 4 bases; nucleotides outside the gene matches: 6. CDR3 length: 13 amino acids. CDR3 sequence reads: CAINNRGIYGYTF. The CDR3 region has the DNA TGTGCCATCAACAACAGGGGAATCTATGGCTACACCTTC.